Presented here are 24 T cell receptor beta chains from one specimen sequenced in a study of T cells in Graves' hyperthyroidism and ophthalmopathy (dated by TCRdb to about 2019). Library preparation was by multiplex PCR. The sample was run on an Illumina HiSeq 2000. TCR beta CDR3 regions were amplified from RNA transcripts. The first round of RT-PCR for the TCR CDR3 was performed with the HTBI primer set and the Qiagen OneStep RT-PCR kit. TCRdb cleaned the public reads at Q25 with fastp, built clones with MiXCR and kept in-frame beta chains. Rows merge per CDR3 protein into single entries with the most common DNA and genes. Within this sample are some 700,000 distinct CDR3 sequences, with roughly a sixth of them counted one time only. 15% to 17% of the sample comes from the top ten. Sequencing used blood. The receptors originated from a man aged 45-65 years with Graves' hyperthyroidism.

This clonotype showed up many times. The genes are TRBV20-1 and TRBJ1-2; D possibly corresponds to TRBD1 (5 bases). Trimming stripped 1 base from V and 1 base from J, with 10 bases between. Germline V gene lookup returns CDR1 DFQATT and CDR2 SNEGSKA (reference sequence). There are 14 residues in the CDR3. Written as DNA, the CDR3 is TGCAGTGCTAGAGCAGACAGTATTAACTATGGCTACACCTTC. It yields the protein CSARADSINYGYTF.

The rearrangement joins TRBV24-1 to TRBJ2-1; 7 positions match TRBD2. Germline CDR1 reads KGHDR; CDR2 reads SFDVKD. V was pared by 0 bases and J by 7 bases, with 5 bases of the junction left unmatched. The CDR3 length is 15 residues. The CDR3 sequence: CATSDLYGEGNEQFF. The CDR3 nucleotides are TGTGCCACCAGTGATTTGTACGGGGAGGGGAATGAGCAGTTCTTC.

The chain employs TRBV5-1 and TRBJ2-1, with a possible D match to TRBD2 (6 bases). In germline, CDR1 is SGHRS, CDR2 YFSETQ. The CDR3 is 15 residues long. V lost 4 bases to trimming and J lost 7 bases, with 18 bases between them. Here the CDR3 DNA reads TGCGCCAGCAGCCCGTGGTCGGGAGATAAAAATGAGCAGTTCTTC. It codes for CASSPWSGDKNEQFF.

The table lists this clonotype with a few counts. V and J are TRBV3-1 and TRBJ2-2; 8 bases line up with TRBD2. This CDR3 spans 17 amino acids. With 0 bases clipped from V and 5 bases from J, the junction kept 8 bases outside the gene matches. CDR1 LGHDT and CDR2 YNNKEL come from the germline V gene (reference sequence). The CDR3 loop reads CASSQDISGSGTGELFF. CDR3 nucleotides: TGTGCCAGCAGCCAAGATATAAGCGGGAGTGGTACCGGGGAGCTGTTTTTT.

The chain is built from TRBV5-5 and TRBJ2-7; D is perhaps TRBD2 (6 bases). The germline V gene encodes CDR1 SGHKS and CDR2 YYEKEE (reference sequence). The CDR3 sequence is 14 residues long. V lost 4 bases to trimming and J lost 3 bases, with 14 bases between them. CDR3 region: CASSPASGGYEQYF. In nucleotides, the CDR3 is TGTGCCAGCAGCCCGGCCTCCGGGGGCTACGAGCAGTACTTC.

This clonotype was detected many times. One end of the junction varies from germline; a read error may be responsible. The rearrangement uses TRBV12-3 or TRBV12-4 and TRBJ2-7, with TRBD2 matching over 11 bases. This CDR3 comprises 14 residues. For the CDR3, the DNA is TGTGCCAGCAGTGTAGCGGGAGGGCCATGGGAGCAGTACTTC. Protein sequence: CASSVAGGPWEQYF.

This clonotype was found many times. J is TRBJ2-5 and V is TRBV2; D ambiguous. This CDR3 is 13 amino acids long. V lost 6 bases to trimming and J lost 2 bases, with 10 bases between them. In germline, CDR1 is SNHLY, CDR2 FYNNEI. CDR3 amino acids: CASRKSLQETQYF. DNA of the CDR3: TGTGCCAGCAGGAAATCCCTACAAGAGACCCAGTACTTC.

On this clonotype: Possible read error: a much larger clone is one base away. The chain employs TRBV19 and TRBJ2-7; TRBD1 matches 9 bases. Germline loops: CDR1 LNHDA, CDR2 SQIVND (reference sequence). The CDR3 contains 15 residues. The J segment lost 4 bases and the V segment lost 5 bases, leaving 9 bases of the junction unmatched. DNA for the CDR3: TGTGCCAGTAGTTCCTACGGGACAGGGTCGTACGAGCAGTACGTC. It specifies CASSSYGTGSYEQYV.

This clonotype was picked up a small number of times. A read error may be the cause here, since a much bigger clone is one base away. The gene calls are TRBV10-1 and TRBJ2-5; D may be TRBD1 (6 bases). The CDR3 has 13 amino acids. CDR1 and CDR2 from the germline V gene are WNHNN and SYGVQD (reference sequence). Here the CDR3 DNA reads TGCGCCAGCGGTGAGGGGGACCAAGAGACCCAGTACTTC. Protein sequence: CASGEGDQETQYF.

This clonotype has ten or more counts. CDR3 nucleotides: TGTGCCAGCGCCTCTTCCTACGGAAAAGAGACCCAGTACTTC. Protein sequence: CASASSYGKETQYF. The chain uses TRBV7-3 and TRBJ2-5; D unresolved. CDR3 length: 14 residues. Germline V lookup: CDR1 SGHTA, CDR2 FQGTGA. Trimming pared 8 bases from V and 3 bases from J, leaving 16 bases between.

This clonotype has a handful of counts. The V and J genes are TRBV20-1 and TRBJ1-1, with a weak D call TRBD1 (5 bases). There are 14 residues in the CDR3. V was shortened by 3 bases and J by 1 base, with 12 bases between the two germline ends. From germline, CDR1 is DFQATT and CDR2 SNEGSKA (reference sequence). This chain's CDR3 is CSARRGGRNTEAFF. In nucleotides, the CDR3 is TGCAGTGCTAGGAGGGGAGGGAGGAACACTGAAGCTTTCTTT.

This clonotype was detected ten times or more. The chain combines TRBV28 with TRBJ2-4, with TRBD1 matching over 10 bases. After removal of 6 bases from V and 0 bases from J, the junction contained 14 bases not matched to a gene. This CDR3 has 19 amino acids. Germline V gives CDR1 MDHEN, CDR2 SYDVKM. This CDR3 reads CASRPTGTGAYLAKNIQYF. The DNA for the CDR3 is TGTGCCAGCAGACCAACCGGGACAGGGGCCTATCTAGCCAAAAACATTCAGTACTTC.

The rearrangement joins TRBV11-3 to TRBJ2-1; 12 nucleotides align to TRBD2. CDR1 SGHNT and CDR2 YENEEA come from the germline V gene. J was trimmed by 9 bases and V by 2 bases; bases with no gene match: 14. The CDR3 spans 18 residues. The DNA for the CDR3 is TGTGCCAGCAGCTTACGGACCCAGCCTAGCGGGAGGGCCTGTGAGCAGTTCTTC. This gives the protein CASSLRTQPSGRACEQFF.

Note on this clonotype: This may arise from a read error, as a much more abundant clone is one base away. V is TRBV9 and J is TRBJ1-2; D not certain. Germline CDR1 and CDR2: SGDLS and YYNGEE. The CDR3 extends over 12 amino acids. Trimming stripped 1 base from V and 4 bases from J, with 5 bases between. CDR3 residues: CASSVSGYGYTF. The CDR3 nucleotides are TGTGCCAGCAGCGTAAGTGGCTATGGCTACACCTTC.

The rearrangement links TRBV7-9 to TRBJ2-7; D remains ambiguous. Germline CDR1 is SEHNR and CDR2 is FQNEAQ (reference sequence). Trimming removed 0 bases at V and 5 bases at J, with 26 bases between. The CDR3 totals 19 residues. CDR3 loop: CASSLAPTVSMGRNDEQYF. CDR3 DNA sequence: TGTGCCAGCAGCTTAGCCCCCACCGTGTCCATGGGCAGAAACGACGAGCAGTACTTC.

With respect to this clonotype: One base away lies a much larger clone, so this may be a sequencing read error. The chain combines TRBV7-3 with TRBJ2-6; TRBD1 agrees at 7 bases. This CDR3 has 15 amino acids. Germline V gene sequence: CDR1 SGHTA, CDR2 FQGTGA. CDR3 sequence: CAGSLTGQGANVLTF. The CDR3, as DNA: TGTGCCGGCAGCTTAACGGGACAGGGGGCCAACGTCCTGACTTTC.

This clonotype came up many times. The CDR3 region has the DNA TGTGCCAGCAGTTATGGGGCTAGCGGGACCTACGAGCAGTACTTC. Residues: CASSYGASGTYEQYF. The gene calls are TRBV6-2 or TRBV6-3 and TRBJ2-7; 9 bases line up with TRBD2. The V and J ends lost 3 bases and 2 bases, in that order; junction bases with no gene match: 5. Germline loops: CDR1 MNHEY, CDR2 SVGEGT. The CDR3 covers 15 residues.

The rearrangement links TRBV19 to TRBJ2-6; D possibly corresponds to TRBD2 (5 bases). Trimming pared 1 base from V and 2 bases from J, leaving 6 bases between. From germline, CDR1 is LNHDA and CDR2 SQIVND (reference sequence). This CDR3 is 15 amino acids long. The CDR3 DNA reads TGTGCCAGTAGTATAGTTAGCGCTGGGGCCAACGTCCTGACTTTC. Its translation: CASSIVSAGANVLTF.

The chain employs TRBV7-3 and TRBJ1-1, with D perhaps matching TRBD1 (5 bases). Germline CDR1 and CDR2: SGHTA and FQGTGA. The CDR3 totals 17 residues. The V end lost 4 bases, the J end lost 3 bases, and 21 bases lay between the germline ends. DNA of the CDR3: TGTGCCAGCAGCTCTTATCCGGGGCCAATCGGTTACACTGAAGCTTTCTTT. Translated, it gives CASSSYPGPIGYTEAFF.

This clonotype occurred many times. The V and J genes are TRBV20-1 and TRBJ2-7, with D unclear. CDR1 is DFQATT and CDR2 is SNEGSKA in the germline V gene (reference sequence). CDR3 length equals 12 residues. Trimming left V 5 bases short and J 1 base short, with 9 bases between. The DNA for the CDR3 is TGCAGTGCTCGCTCACTATCCTACGAGCAGTACTTC. Translating it yields CSARSLSYEQYF.

This clonotype was recorded at least ten times. The gene calls are TRBV29-1 and TRBJ1-2, with 8 bases fitting TRBD1. After removal of 3 bases from V and 7 bases from J, the junction contained 10 bases not matched to a gene. CDR1 and CDR2 (germline): SQVTM, ANQGSEA. CDR3 size: 14 residues. The chain's CDR3 is CSVELRGRGLGYTF. CDR3 sequence (DNA): TGCAGCGTTGAGTTGAGAGGCAGGGGGCTTGGCTACACCTTC.

This clonotype was counted ten times or more. This chain joins TRBV2 and TRBJ2-1; D call uncertain. This CDR3 spans 13 amino acids. Trimming pared 2 bases from V and 5 bases from J, leaving 7 bases between. CDR1 and CDR2 (germline): SNHLY, FYNNEI. CDR3 sequence (DNA): TGTGCCAGCAGTGAAAACCTGAACAATGAGCAGTTCTTC. Its translation is CASSENLNNEQFF.

This clonotype was counted a few times. The gene calls are TRBV6-1 and TRBJ2-7, with D unclear. The CDR3 is 15 residues long. The germline CDR1 and CDR2 sequences are MNHNS and SASEGT. V was clipped by 5 bases and J by 5 bases, with 19 bases between them. The CDR3: CASSPHLPSGDEQYF. The CDR3 DNA reads TGTGCCAGCAGTCCGCACTTGCCGAGTGGGGACGAGCAGTACTTC.

The J gene is TRBJ2-7, the V gene TRBV18; possibly TRBD2 for D (5 bases). V was pared by 2 bases and J by 7 bases, with 15 bases between. This CDR3 region has 14 residues. Looked up from germline, CDR1 is KGHSH and CDR2 is LQKENI. The CDR3 spells CASSPGIGELEQYF. The CDR3 nucleotides are TGTGCCAGCTCACCAGGAATCGGGGAATTAGAGCAGTACTTC.